Here is one T cell receptor (beta chain) with its context. TCRdb's copy holds only in-frame clones and misses some; the assay was immunoSEQ multiplex PCR. The sample holds some 90,000 clones, roughly 80% seen once. This sample was included in a study of a mutant IDH1 vaccine in newly diagnosed glioma. Time point described: baseline, week 1 (first vaccination visit). Regarding treatment: pre-vaccination baseline after standard-of-care therapy. The receptor was isolated from a middle-aged man with glioma. Some clones in this sample may be carry-over from other donors' samples. Sequencing was performed on PBMCs, taken from a glioma patient treated with radiotherapy, temozolomide or both.

In DNA form, the CDR3 reads TGTGCCAGCAGTCCCCAGGGGATAAGCACAGATACGCAGTATTTT. As protein: CASSPQGISTDTQYF. The chain links TRBV2 to TRBJ2-3, with a weak D call TRBD1 (6 bases). This CDR3 is built from 15 residues. Trimming shortened V by 5 bases and J by 0 bases, and 12 bases separated the two germline ends. The germline V gene encodes CDR1 SNHLY and CDR2 FYNNEI. Drawing the rest from reference TRBV2 and TRBJ2-3, the complete variable domain is EPEVTQTPSHQVTQMGQEVILRCVPISNHLYFYWYRQILGQKVEFLVSFYNNEISEKSEIFDDQFSVERPDGSNFTLKIRSTKLEDSAMYFCASSPQGISTDTQYFGPGTRLTVL.